Listed below are T cell receptor beta chains from one sample, sequenced in a study of graft-versus-host responses after intestinal transplantation. Their target antigens are unknown. Data came from immunoSEQ multiplex PCR; TCRdb stores just in-frame clones and leaves some out. This sample yields about 130,000 clones, of which roughly 91% are seen a single time; around 0.19% belongs to the top ten. This material consisted of unstimulated CD4+ T cells sorted from spleen or lymph node cells, taken before intestinal transplant. Every receptor here comes from a human donor who received an intestinal transplant. The CDR3 runs from the conserved cysteine through the conserved F or W. D genes are given only for firm matches. Only part of the rows carry a size: once, few, many, or a class if the clone is expanded.

cdr3_length j_call v_call d_call clone_size cdr3_nt cdr3_aa
20 TRBJ2-1 TRBV10-3 TRBD1 . TGTGCCATCAGTGAACCAAAGACAGGGTTGGTTTCCGAACTGCCCAATGAGCAGTTCTTC CAISEPKTGLVSELPNEQFF
18 TRBJ2-7 TRBV27 TRBD1 . TGTGCCAGCAGTTTATGGGACAGGGGGCCCAGCGGGATTCGCGAGCAGTACTTC CASSLWDRGPSGIREQYF
13 TRBJ1-5 TRBV7-3 . . TGTGCCAGCAGCTTAAACAGTAATCAGCCCCAGCATTTT CASSLNSNQPQHF
13 TRBJ2-7 TRBV28 . . TGTGCCAGCATGTTAGCGGCCTCCGGGGAGCAGTACTTC CASMLAASGEQYF
17 TRBJ1-2 TRBV6-1 . once TGTGCCAGCAGTGAACCCGTGCAGGGTTCCTTCCGCTATGGCTACACCTTC CASSEPVQGSFRYGYTF
13 TRBJ2-3 TRBV28 . few TGTGCCAGCAGGGATGCCCCCACAGATACGCAGTATTTT CASRDAPTDTQYF
15 TRBJ2-7 TRBV5-1 . few TGCGCCAGCAGCGGCAGGGGGGACACCTCTTACGAGCAGTACTTC CASSGRGDTSYEQYF
16 TRBJ1-5 TRBV4-1 TRBD1 . TGCGCCAGCAGCCAAGATGACAGGGGTAAATCTCAGCCCCAGCATTTT CASSQDDRGKSQPQHF
17 TRBJ2-3 TRBV4-1 . . TGCGCCAGCAGCCAAGATCGGTCGGGATCCATCCCAGATACGCAGTATTTT CASSQDRSGSIPDTQYF
14 TRBJ2-7 TRBV21-1 . . TGTGCCAGCAGCAAAGTCAGGGGGCTGTACGAGCAGTACTTC CASSKVRGLYEQYF
11 TRBJ1-2 TRBV28 . . TGTGCCAGCAGGAGGGATAGTGGCTACACCTTC CASRRDSGYTF
13 TRBJ2-7 TRBV7-2 . . TGTGCCAGCAGCTTCGGCAGCTCCTACGAGCAGTACTTC CASSFGSSYEQYF
12 TRBJ1-3 TRBV7-2 . . TGTGCCAGCAGCTTCCCTGGAAACACCATATATTTT CASSFPGNTIYF